These T cell receptor beta chains were read from a single sample in a study of blood T cell repertoires in COVID-19. Data came from immunoSEQ multiplex PCR; TCRdb stores just in-frame clones and leaves some out. The repertoire has hundreds of thousands of clones, about nine tenths of them found once; the top ten carry approximately 8.8%. Sequencing was performed on PBMCs or T cells enriched from blood (not recorded which). The source of these receptors is a woman between 40 and 55 years old who had recovered from COVID-19. The CDR3 runs from the conserved cysteine through the conserved F or W. D genes are given only for firm matches. A row's size may be missing; if present it is once, few, many or a size class.

d_gene	j_gene	v_gene	abundance	CDR3nt	CDR3aa
NA	TRBJ1-1	TRBV6-2/TRBV6-3	NA	TGTGCCAGCAGTTACGAAGGACAGATCCTGAACACTGAAGCTTTCTTT	CASSYEGQILNTEAFF
TRBD2	TRBJ2-1	TRBV4-3	once	TGCGCCAGCAGCACCCTTAGCGGGAGCTCCTACAATGAGCAGTTCTTC	CASSTLSGSSYNEQFF
TRBD2	TRBJ2-1	TRBV7-2	NA	TGTGCCAGCAGCTTATATAGCGGGACAATCAGCGGTGAGCAGTTCTTC	CASSLYSGTISGEQFF
NA	TRBJ2-1	TRBV15	NA	TGTGCCACCAGCAGAGGGGGAGGGGGGCCCTACAATGAGCAGTTCTTC	CATSRGGGGPYNEQFF
TRBD1	TRBJ1-2	TRBV4-3	NA	TGCGCCAGCAGCCAAGCGGTACTGACAGGGTTCTACTATGGCTACACCTTC	CASSQAVLTGFYYGYTF
NA	TRBJ1-2	TRBV28	NA	TGTGCCAGCACAGGGTTAAACTATGGCTACACCTTC	CASTGLNYGYTF
NA	TRBJ2-3	TRBV10-3	NA	TGTGCCATCAGTGGCCAGGGGGATACGCAGTATTTT	CAISGQGDTQYF
NA	TRBJ2-5	TRBV28	NA	TGTGCCAGCACCTTCCAAGGGGTCAAAAAAGAGACCCAGTACTTC	CASTFQGVKKETQYF
TRBD2	TRBJ2-1	TRBV27	NA	TGTGCCAGCAGTTTATCCCTAGCGGGAGTATTTCCCAATGAGCAGTTCTTC	CASSLSLAGVFPNEQFF
NA	TRBJ1-3	TRBV19	NA	TGTGCCAGTACTCTCCGCAGAGGGTCTACTGGAAACACCATATATTTT	CASTLRRGSTGNTIYF
TRBD1	TRBJ2-7	TRBV6-5	few	TGTGCCAGCAGCCGGGACAGCCACTACGAGCAGTACTTC	CASSRDSHYEQYF
TRBD1	TRBJ1-5	TRBV30	once	TGTGCCTGGAGACAGGGGGTAGGTCAGCCCCAGCATTTT	CAWRQGVGQPQHF
TRBD1	TRBJ1-5	TRBV2	NA	TGTGCCAGCAAGGGGACAGCGCCCGGGCAGCCCCAGCATTTT	CASKGTAPGQPQHF
NA	TRBJ2-5	TRBV5-1	NA	TGCGCCAGCAGCCGGGGGCAGGGAGGGGAGACCCAGTACTTC	CASSRGQGGETQYF
TRBD2	TRBJ2-1	TRBV9	NA	TGTGCCAGCAACCCTCGCGGGACTAGCGGCACGGGGGAGCAGTTCTTC	CASNPRGTSGTGEQFF
NA	TRBJ2-3	TRBV5-1	NA	TGCGCCAGCAATTTCGCGGGCACAGATACGCAGTATTTT	CASNFAGTDTQYF
TRBD1	TRBJ2-2	TRBV28	once	TGTGCCAGCAGTTTGCGAGACAGGGGTAGTGACGGGGAGCTGTTTTTT	CASSLRDRGSDGELFF
NA	TRBJ1-6	TRBV4-1	NA	TGCGCCAGCAGCCAAGAGCCAGGCTTTAATTCACCCCTCCACTTT	CASSQEPGFNSPLHF
NA	TRBJ2-2	TRBV11-1	NA	TGTGCCAGCAGAAACGTTCGAGGCGGGGAGCTGTTTTTT	CASRNVRGGELFF
TRBD1	TRBJ2-1	TRBV9	NA	TGTGCCAGCAGCGTAGCGCTCCCGGGACAGGGATGGAATGAGCAGTTCTTC	CASSVALPGQGWNEQFF
NA	TRBJ2-1	TRBV11-2	NA	TGTGCCAGCAGCCATCCGACTGCCGCCAACAATGAGCAGTTCTTC	CASSHPTAANNEQFF
TRBD1	TRBJ1-6	TRBV27	NA	TGTGCCAGCAGGGTACTCGGGACAGGGGGACGGGATTCACCCCTCCACTTT	CASRVLGTGGRDSPLHF
TRBD2	TRBJ2-7	TRBV9	NA	TGTGCCAGCAGCGTAGCAGCGGGGGCATACGAGCAGTACTTC	CASSVAAGAYEQYF
NA	TRBJ1-5	TRBV7-2	NA	TGTGCCAGCAGCTTAGAAGGGGCGACCAATCAGCCCCAGCATTTT	CASSLEGATNQPQHF
TRBD1	TRBJ1-2	TRBV7-9	once	TGTGCCAGCAGCGCGGACAGGGGAGCTAACTATGGCTACACCTTC	CASSADRGANYGYTF
NA	TRBJ2-3	TRBV29-1	NA	TGCAGCGTTGAAAGACCGGGAGATACGCAGTATTTT	CSVERPGDTQYF
TRBD1	TRBJ1-5	TRBV2	NA	TGTGCCAGCCACTCGACAGGGATCAATCAGCCCCAGCATTTT	CASHSTGINQPQHF